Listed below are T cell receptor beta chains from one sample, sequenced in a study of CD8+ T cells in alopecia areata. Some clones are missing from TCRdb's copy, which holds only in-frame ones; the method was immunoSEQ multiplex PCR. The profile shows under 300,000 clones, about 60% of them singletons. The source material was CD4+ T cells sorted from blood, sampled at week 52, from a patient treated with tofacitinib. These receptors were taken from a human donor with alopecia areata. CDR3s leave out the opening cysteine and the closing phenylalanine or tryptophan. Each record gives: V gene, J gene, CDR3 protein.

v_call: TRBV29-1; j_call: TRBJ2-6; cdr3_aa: SVEGRSPSGANVLT
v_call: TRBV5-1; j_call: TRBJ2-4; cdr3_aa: ASSLWGAEDIQY
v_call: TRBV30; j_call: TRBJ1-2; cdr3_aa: AWDDGTNYGYT
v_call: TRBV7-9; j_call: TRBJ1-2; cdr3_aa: ASNRPQSGYGYT
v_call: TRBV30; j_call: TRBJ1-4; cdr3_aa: AWSLTTGSRGGKLF
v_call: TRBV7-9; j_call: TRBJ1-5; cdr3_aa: ASSLQGDQPQH
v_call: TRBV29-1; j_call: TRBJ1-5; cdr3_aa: SVTGDGNQPQH
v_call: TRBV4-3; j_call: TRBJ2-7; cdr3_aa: ASSQEVDRRDEQY
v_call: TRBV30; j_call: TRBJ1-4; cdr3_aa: AQRRGLEEKLF
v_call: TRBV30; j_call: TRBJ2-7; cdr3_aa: ALQTGPYEQY
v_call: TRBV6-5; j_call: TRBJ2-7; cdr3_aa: ASSPRGRALYEQY
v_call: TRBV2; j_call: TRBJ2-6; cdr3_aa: ASSESGNSGANVLT
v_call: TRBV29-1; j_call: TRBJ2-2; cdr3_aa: SARPGQGYGELF
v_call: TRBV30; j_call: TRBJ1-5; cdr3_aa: AWSVGRQPQH
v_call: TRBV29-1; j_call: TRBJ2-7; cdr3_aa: SVGNWDSHEQY
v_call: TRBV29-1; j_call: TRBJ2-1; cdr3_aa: SVEGLAGGKYNEQF
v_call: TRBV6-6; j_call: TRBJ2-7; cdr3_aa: ASSVGQGNGEQY
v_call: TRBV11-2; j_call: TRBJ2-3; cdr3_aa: ASSFLRGGSSTDTQY
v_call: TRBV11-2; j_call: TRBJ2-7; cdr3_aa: ASSQVGGGPSYEQY
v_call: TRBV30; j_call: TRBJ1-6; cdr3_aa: AWTIGQGGNSPLH
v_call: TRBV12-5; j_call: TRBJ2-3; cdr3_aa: ASGPRRGQGVDTQY
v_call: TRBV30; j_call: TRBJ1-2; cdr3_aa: AWTDALGYT
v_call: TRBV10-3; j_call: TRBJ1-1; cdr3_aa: AISGGGRLNTEAF
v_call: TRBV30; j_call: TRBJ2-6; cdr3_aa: AWSVSTGANVLT
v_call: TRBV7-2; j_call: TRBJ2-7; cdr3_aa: ASSSGTRAYEQY
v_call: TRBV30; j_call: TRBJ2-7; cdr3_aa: AWGILRGQGEQY
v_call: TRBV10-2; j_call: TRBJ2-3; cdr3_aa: ASWGTGSNTDTQY